These 20 T cell receptor beta chains came from one sample sequenced in a study of blood T cell repertoires in COVID-19. Here immunoSEQ multiplex PCR was the method, and the copy in TCRdb shows in-frame clones only, minus some. Of 120,000 to 150,000 clones listed, approximately 83% are singletons. The sample comprised peripheral blood. The receptors derive from a woman aged 55-69 years with COVID-19, enrolled during active disease.

This chain links TRBV3-1 (or the pseudogene TRBV3-2) with TRBJ1-1; D remains ambiguous. The CDR3 sequence is 17 residues long. Germline V gene data show CDR1 as LGHDT and CDR2 as YNNKEL (reference sequence). V was shortened by 0 bases and J by 1 base, with 15 bases between the two germline ends. Written as DNA, the CDR3 is TGTGCCAGCAGCCAAGATTCCCCGGACGAGGGGAACACTGAAGCTTTCTTT. This gives the protein CASSQDSPDEGNTEAFF.

A few counts support this clone. CDR3 nucleotides: TGTGCCAGCAGCTCCTCTGTAGGACAGGTGGATCCAGCTAACTATGGCTACACCTTC. As protein: CASSSSVGQVDPANYGYTF. The chain couples TRBV7-9 to TRBJ1-2; 7 bases fit TRBD1. The CDR3 extends over 19 amino acids. Losses at the gene ends were 4 bases for V and 0 bases for J; bases not matched to a gene: 17. The V gene's germline CDR1 is SEHNR and CDR2 FQNEAQ (reference sequence). The full variable domain, with the rest looked up from reference TRBV7-9 and TRBJ1-2, is DTGVSQNPRHKITKRGQNVTFRCDPISEHNRLYWYRQTLGQGPEFLTYFQNEAQLEKSRLLSDRFSAERPKGSFSTLEIQRTEQGDSAMYLCASSSSVGQVDPANYGYTFGSGTRLTVV.

The chain carries TRBV4-2 and TRBJ2-7; D is perhaps TRBD2 (5 bases). The CDR3 length is 15 residues. The V gene's germline CDR1 is LGHNA and CDR2 YNFKEQ. Trimming took off 5 bases at V and 2 bases at J, with 16 bases between the two ends. This chain's CDR3 is CASSTTPSPTYEQYF. Written as DNA, the CDR3 is TGTGCCAGCAGCACCACGCCTAGCCCAACCTACGAGCAGTACTTC.

The J gene is TRBJ1-6, the V gene TRBV30; maybe TRBD1 (6 bases). V gave up 4 bases and J gave up 8 bases, with 21 bases separating them. Germline V CDR1 and CDR2: GTSNPN, SVGIG (reference sequence). There are 16 residues in the CDR3. CDR3: CAWIPSWTARDSPLHF. CDR3 DNA sequence: TGTGCCTGGATTCCTTCTTGGACAGCGAGGGATTCACCCCTCCACTTT.

In this sample, this clone turned up once. This rearrangement joins TRBV7-8 to TRBJ1-2, with D tentatively TRBD1 (6 bases). V shed 5 bases and J shed 4 bases, with 17 bases lying between them. The CDR3 runs to 15 residues. The germline V gene encodes CDR1 SGHVS and CDR2 FQNEAQ. In nucleotides, the CDR3 is TGTGCCAGCAGCCCAAGGCTGGGGGCGGGCTATGGCTACACCTTC. Its translation: CASSPRLGAGYGYTF. The complete variable domain, with remaining parts taken from reference TRBV7-8 and TRBJ1-2, reads GAGVSQSPRYKVAKRGQDVALRCDPISGHVSLFWYQQALGQGPEFLTYFQNEAQLDKSGLPSDRFFAERPEGSVSTLKIQRTQQEDSAVYLCASSPRLGAGYGYTFGSGTRLTVV.

The V and J genes are TRBV27 and TRBJ1-1; D call uncertain. The CDR3 extends over 13 amino acids. Between the trimmed V and J ends, which lost 2 bases and 8 bases, there was a span of 12 bases. Germline V gives CDR1 MNHEY, CDR2 SMNVEV (reference sequence). The CDR3 reads CASSLVREREAFF. CDR3 bases: TGTGCCAGCAGTTTAGTAAGAGAGCGGGAAGCTTTCTTT.

This clone was observed a few times. This CDR3 is CASSLSTEAFF. As DNA, the CDR3 is TGTGCCAGCAGTTTATCGACTGAAGCTTTCTTT. This rearrangement joins TRBV12-3 or TRBV12-4 to TRBJ1-1; no reliable D call. Trimming pared 2 bases from V and 5 bases from J, leaving 3 bases between. There are 11 residues in the CDR3.

The chain couples TRBV5-8 to TRBJ2-2; 8 bases are shared with TRBD2. The CDR3 contains 15 residues. The junction had 13 bases not matched to a gene; V was cut back by 5 bases and J by 10 bases. Germline V lookup: CDR1 SGHTS, CDR2 YDEGEE. Here the CDR3 reads CASRNRAGVFEELFF. The CDR3 DNA is TGTGCCAGCAGAAACCGAGCGGGGGTATTTGAGGAGCTGTTTTTT. The variable domain in full, completed from reference TRBV5-8 and TRBJ2-2, reads EAGVTQSPTHLIKTRGQQATLRCSPISGHTSVYWYQQALGLGLQFLLWYDEGEERNRGNFPPRFSGRQFPNYSSELNVNALELEDSALYLCASRNRAGVFEELFFGEGSRLTVL.

The V gene is TRBV11-3, the J gene TRBJ2-7; possible D gene TRBD1, 5 bases. Trimming removed 5 bases at V and 0 bases at J, with 17 bases between. The germline V gene has CDR1 SGHNT and CDR2 YENEEA. The CDR3 is 16 residues long. This CDR3 reads CASSKGDGIPSYEQYF. In DNA, the CDR3 is TGTGCCAGCAGCAAAGGGGATGGAATTCCCTCCTACGAGCAGTACTTC.

Only one count was recorded for this clone. This sequence joins TRBV5-1 and TRBJ2-5; 12 nucleotides line up with TRBD1. Trimming took 3 bases from V and 5 from J; bases not matched to a gene: 5. The germline V gene encodes CDR1 SGHRS and CDR2 YFSETQ. CDR3 size: 15 residues. CDR3 in DNA: TGCGCCAGCAGCTCCGGGACAGGGGGCGCGGAGACCCAGTACTTC. It yields the protein CASSSGTGGAETQYF.

This chain connects TRBV7-9 to TRBJ2-1; 9 bases match TRBD1. Germline-derived CDR1 and CDR2 are SEHNR and FQNEAQ (reference sequence). J lost 7 bases, V lost 8 bases, and 21 bases had no gene match. This CDR3 has 18 amino acids. The CDR3 protein is CASRVGQGTLRGSNEQFF. In DNA form, the CDR3 reads TGTGCCAGCCGCGTGGGACAGGGAACCCTCCGGGGGTCAAATGAGCAGTTCTTC.

The J gene is TRBJ2-5, the V gene TRBV5-1; D may be TRBD1 (6 bases). There are 14 residues in the CDR3. The V gene lost 4 bases and the J gene lost 5 bases, with 15 bases spanning the gap. CDR1 is SGHRS, CDR2 YFSETQ, per germline. The chain's CDR3 is CASSAGQGTETQYF. The CDR3 region has the DNA TGCGCCAGCAGCGCCGGGCAGGGGACCGAGACCCAGTACTTC.

The rearrangement links TRBV6-2 or TRBV6-3 to TRBJ1-6; 11 bases are a match to TRBD1. V gave up 5 bases and J gave up 9 bases; unmatched junction bases: 6. Germline CDR1 reads MNHEY; CDR2 reads SVGEGT. This CDR3 comprises 15 residues. The CDR3 sequence: CASSADRGLGSPLHF. The CDR3 DNA reads as TGTGCCAGCAGTGCGGACAGGGGGCTCGGTTCACCCCTCCACTTT.

J is TRBJ1-2 and V is TRBV5-1; weak D call: TRBD1 (5 bases). Germline V gene sequence: CDR1 SGHRS, CDR2 YFSETQ. The CDR3 runs to 15 residues. V was cut by 3 bases and J by 4 bases, with 16 bases left in between. The CDR3 here is CASSSLPGRLYGYTF. Written as DNA, the CDR3 is TGCGCCAGCAGCTCCTTGCCAGGGAGGCTCTATGGCTACACCTTC.

The chain employs TRBV30 and TRBJ1-1; TRBD1 might be the D (5 bases). Trimming shortened V by 3 bases and J by 6 bases, and 11 bases separated the two germline ends. The CDR3 covers 12 residues. The germline gives CDR1 GTSNPN, CDR2 SVGIG (reference sequence). CDR3 sequence (DNA): TGTGCCTGGAGCACCAGGGTTGCTGAAGCTTTCTTT. Translated, it gives CAWSTRVAEAFF. The full variable domain, in which reference TRBV30 and TRBJ1-1 provide the parts outside the CDR3, is SQTIHQWPATLVQPVGSPLSLECTVEGTSNPNLYWYRQAAGRGLQLLFYSVGIGQISSEVPQNLSASRPQDRQFILSSKKLLLSDSGFYLCAWSTRVAEAFFGQGTRLTVV.

J is TRBJ2-3 and V is TRBV4-1; no clear D gene. Germline V gene sequence: CDR1 MGHRA, CDR2 YSYEKL. V lost 0 bases to trimming and J lost 7 bases, with 5 bases between them. The CDR3 runs to 12 residues. The DNA of the CDR3 is TGCGCCAGCAGCCAAGAGACAAATACGCAGTATTTT. It specifies CASSQETNTQYF.

The V call is TRBV27, the J call TRBJ1-5; D ambiguous. The V end was cut by 3 bases, the J end by 7 bases, with 10 bases between. The CDR3 spans 13 residues. Germline V gives CDR1 MNHEY, CDR2 SMNVEV (reference sequence). CDR3 sequence reads: CASSFGVRQPQHF. CDR3 nucleotides: TGTGCCAGCAGTTTCGGGGTACGACAGCCCCAGCATTTT.

The gene calls are TRBV5-6 and TRBJ2-7, with D perhaps TRBD1 (5 bases). V gave up 3 bases and J gave up 3 bases, with 13 bases separating them. CDR1 and CDR2 from the germline V gene are SGHDT and YYEEEE. The CDR3 runs 14 residues. Here the CDR3 DNA reads TGTGCCAGCAGCTACCCCGACAGAGACTACGAGCAGTACTTC. Translated, it gives CASSYPDRDYEQYF.

The chain links TRBV19 to TRBJ2-3; 9 bases align to TRBD1. J gave up 2 bases and V 5 bases, and 8 bases lay outside the gene matches. Germline CDR1 and CDR2: LNHDA and SQIVND (reference sequence). This CDR3 is built from 16 residues. The CDR3 DNA follows: TGTGCCAGTAGTGACAGGGGGAGCACCCTCACAGATACGCAGTATTTT. Its protein product is CASSDRGSTLTDTQYF.

This rearrangement joins TRBV5-1 to TRBJ1-5, with 10 bases fitting TRBD1. CDR3 length: 14 residues. Losses at the gene ends were 4 bases for V and 3 bases for J; bases not matched to a gene: 1. CDR1 is SGHRS and CDR2 is YFSETQ in the germline V gene. The CDR3 region has the DNA TGCGCCAGCAGCGGGACAGGGGACAATCAGCCCCAGCATTTT. This gives the protein CASSGTGDNQPQHF.